The next 21 T cell receptor beta chains were all read from a single sample in a study of control samples from healthy donors and cancer patients. The data were produced by immunoSEQ multiplex PCR, yet TCRdb's version contains in-frame clones alone and is incomplete. In the table there are about 20,000 clones, about 80% of which are singletons. Material: PBMCs. These receptors were obtained from a man in his 60s with head and neck cancer.

The chain combines TRBV7-2 with TRBJ2-5, with TRBD1 matching 7 bases. Germline CDR1 SGHTA, CDR2 FQGNSA. V was pared by 4 bases and J by 4 bases, with 3 bases of the junction left unmatched. This CDR3 contains 13 residues. CDR3 protein: CASSSRDRETQYF. In DNA, the CDR3 is TGTGCCAGCAGCTCCCGGGACAGAGAGACCCAGTACTTC.

This clone occurred a few times. The rearrangement links TRBV11-2 to TRBJ2-3; D is perhaps TRBD1 or TRBD2 (5 bases each). This CDR3 spans 15 amino acids. The germline gives CDR1 SGHAT, CDR2 FQNNGV. Trimming pared 5 bases from V and 0 bases from J, leaving 12 bases between. The CDR3 reads CASSPLGDSTDTQYF. As DNA, the CDR3 is TGTGCCAGCAGCCCCTTGGGGGATAGCACAGATACGCAGTATTTT.

The chain joins TRBV5-6 to TRBJ1-4, with 8 bases aligning to TRBD1. The V segment lost 5 bases and the J segment 7 bases; nucleotides outside the gene matches: 10. This CDR3 comprises 15 residues. The germline V gene encodes CDR1 SGHDT and CDR2 YYEEEE. The DNA for the CDR3 is TGTGCCAGCAGTTTCCGGACAGGGTTCGGTGAAAAACTGTTTTTT. Encoded protein: CASSFRTGFGEKLFF.

J is TRBJ2-1 and V is TRBV6-4; the match to TRBD2 covers 8 bases. This CDR3 contains 15 residues. CDR1 is MRHNA and CDR2 is SNTAGT in the germline V gene. The junction had 7 bases not matched to a gene; V was cut back by 0 bases and J by 9 bases. The CDR3 DNA is TGTGCCAGCAGTGACTCTCAGCGGGAGTACGCTGAGCAGTTCTTC. Amino acids: CASSDSQREYAEQFF.

The chain recombines TRBV4-1 with TRBJ1-2; D call uncertain. In germline, CDR1 is MGHRA, CDR2 YSYEKL. The length of the CDR3 is 15 residues. Trimming cost V 0 bases and J 4 bases, with 12 bases left between them. CDR3 in DNA: TGCGCCAGCAGCCAAGATCGCGGGTTCGGCTATGGCTACACCTTC. It is translated as CASSQDRGFGYGYTF.

The chain combines TRBV19 with TRBJ1-1; D unclear. Trimming pared 4 bases from V and 4 bases from J, leaving 13 bases between. Germline V gene sequence: CDR1 LNHDA, CDR2 SQIVND (reference sequence). The length of the CDR3 is 14 residues. CDR3 loop: CASSNGPSSTEAFF. CDR3 DNA: TGTGCCAGTAGTAATGGGCCGTCGAGCACTGAAGCTTTCTTT.

The V gene is TRBV27, the J gene TRBJ2-3; D call uncertain. The CDR3 has 12 amino acids. V was trimmed by 6 bases and J by 6 bases, leaving 10 bases between them. Germline CDR1 and CDR2: MNHEY and SMNVEV (reference sequence). The CDR3 DNA reads TGTGCCAGCAGGTCCATCGGGGATACGCAGTATTTT. This codes for CASRSIGDTQYF.

The J gene is TRBJ2-7, the V gene TRBV28, with D perhaps matching TRBD1 or TRBD2 (7 bases each). CDR3 length: 16 residues. CDR1 is MDHEN and CDR2 is SYDVKM in the germline V gene. V dropped 10 bases and J dropped 3 bases, with 25 bases sitting between them. DNA of the CDR3: TGTGCCATCCTACCGGGAGGATCCACAGGGGTCTACGAGCAGTACTTC. It translates to CAILPGGSTGVYEQYF.

In this sample, this clone turned up a few times. CDR3 sequence: CASSSTGSNQPQHF. The CDR3 region has the DNA TGTGCCAGTAGCTCGACAGGGTCCAATCAGCCCCAGCATTTT. The chain links TRBV19 to TRBJ1-5, with 7 bases matching TRBD1. The germline CDR1 and CDR2 sequences are LNHDA and SQIVND (reference sequence). V shed 6 bases and J 3 bases; nucleotides not matched to a gene: 5. This CDR3 comprises 14 residues.

The chain combines TRBV4-1 with TRBJ1-2, with 7 bases identical to TRBD1. CDR1 and CDR2 (germline): MGHRA, YSYEKL. V shed 4 bases, J shed 4 bases, and the junction held 6 bases outside the gene matches. The CDR3 sequence is 14 residues long. In DNA form, the CDR3 reads TGCGCCAGCAGCCGGTTCAGGGGGATCTATGGCTACACCTTC. Translated: CASSRFRGIYGYTF.

This chain joins TRBV11-2 and TRBJ2-7; no definite D call. Trimming stripped 4 bases from V and 6 bases from J, with 13 bases between. Germline assignment: CDR1 SGHAT and CDR2 FQNNGV. This CDR3 is built from 13 residues. CDR3 sequence reads: CASSSQTWTEQYF. The CDR3 region has the DNA TGTGCCAGCAGCTCTCAGACATGGACCGAGCAGTACTTC.

In the case of this clone: Other nucleotide sequences from this sample produce the same CDR3. The chain joins TRBV7-2 to TRBJ1-6, with 10 bases lining up with TRBD1. This CDR3 is built from 14 residues. V shed 1 base and J 11 bases; nucleotides not matched to a gene: 2. The germline V gene has CDR1 SGHTA and CDR2 FQGNSA. The CDR3 sequence: CASSLVDRGTPLHF. The CDR3 bases are TGTGCCAGCAGCTTAGTGGACAGGGGGACACCCCTCCACTTT. The whole variable domain, filled in from reference TRBV7-2 and TRBJ1-6, reads GAGVSQSPSNKVTEKGKDVELRCDPISGHTALYWYRQSLGQGLEFLIYFQGNSAPDKSGLPSDRFSAERTGGSVSTLTIQRTQQEDSAVYLCASSLVDRGTPLHFGNGTRLTVT.

A single count supports this clone. The chain employs TRBV5-8 and TRBJ1-5; 9 nucleotides match TRBD1. Germline V CDR1 and CDR2: SGHTS, YDEGEE. The CDR3 is 16 residues long. V lost 3 bases and J lost 6; bases outside the gene matches: 10. The CDR3 region is CASSSYSGTGTQPQHF. CDR3 bases: TGTGCCAGCAGCTCCTACTCCGGGACAGGGACTCAGCCCCAGCATTTT.

The V and J genes are TRBV10-3 and TRBJ2-1; unclear D gene. Trimming pared 3 bases from V and 4 bases from J, leaving 16 bases between. The germline V gene has CDR1 ENHRY and CDR2 SYGVKD. The CDR3 contains 16 residues. The CDR3 sequence is CAISDLGGWSYNEQFF. CDR3 coding DNA: TGTGCCATCAGTGACCTCGGCGGCTGGTCGTACAATGAGCAGTTCTTC.

This sequence joins TRBV7-2 and TRBJ1-1; perhaps TRBD1 as D (5 bases). The length of the CDR3 is 13 residues. Germline V gives CDR1 SGHTA, CDR2 FQGNSA. The V end was cut by 1 base, the J end by 4 bases, with 7 bases between. In DNA, the CDR3 is TGTGCCAGCAGCTTAGACGGGGGCACTGAAGCTTTCTTT. This codes for CASSLDGGTEAFF. Drawing the rest from reference TRBV7-2 and TRBJ1-1, the complete variable domain is GAGVSQSPSNKVTEKGKDVELRCDPISGHTALYWYRQSLGQGLEFLIYFQGNSAPDKSGLPSDRFSAERTGGSVSTLTIQRTQQEDSAVYLCASSLDGGTEAFFGQGTRLTVV.

The chain uses TRBV10-3 and TRBJ1-1; D perhaps matches TRBD1 (6 bases). The CDR3 spans 13 residues. V was trimmed by 3 bases and J by 1 base, leaving 6 bases between them. Germline lookup yields CDR1 ENHRY and CDR2 SYGVKD. The CDR3 here is CAISEGGNTEAFF. The CDR3 DNA reads as TGTGCCATCAGTGAAGGGGGGAACACTGAAGCTTTCTTT.

The chain links TRBV28 to TRBJ1-3; no definite D call. In germline, CDR1 is MDHEN, CDR2 SYDVKM. The CDR3 totals 15 residues. The V end lost 6 bases, the J end lost 0 bases, and 12 bases lay between the germline ends. The CDR3 region has the DNA TGTGCCAGCAGCCCCGGGTTGGGCTCTGGAAACACCATATATTTT. Translation gives CASSPGLGSGNTIYF.

This rearrangement joins TRBV7-9 to TRBJ2-1; tentatively, D is TRBD1 (5 bases). The CDR3 consists of 15 residues. Trimming pared 5 bases from V and 2 bases from J, leaving 13 bases between. Germline CDR1 is SEHNR and CDR2 is FQNEAQ (reference sequence). Here the CDR3 DNA reads TGTGCCAGCAGCCCTTGGGCAGGGACCTACAATGAGCAGTTCTTC. This translates into CASSPWAGTYNEQFF.

The chain joins TRBV12-3 or TRBV12-4 to TRBJ1-1, with no clear D. The CDR3 contains 11 residues. V lost 5 bases and J 1 base, leaving 2 bases between the germline ends. Written as DNA, the CDR3 is TGTGCCAGCAGTGAGAACACTGAAGCTTTCTTT. Protein: CASSENTEAFF.

In its sample, this clone was seen once. Different DNA sequences within this sample yield the same CDR3. V is TRBV5-4 and J is TRBJ2-7; a possible D gene is TRBD1 (6 bases). V was trimmed by 0 bases and J by 2 bases, leaving 9 bases between them. Germline V CDR1 and CDR2: SGHNT, YYREEE (reference sequence). The CDR3 has 14 amino acids. Written as DNA, the CDR3 is TGTGCCAGCAGCTTGGCAGAGGGGGCCTACGAGCAGTACTTC. It yields the protein CASSLAEGAYEQYF.

This chain links TRBV7-9 with TRBJ2-5; TRBD2 aligns across 14 bases. CDR1 and CDR2 from the germline V gene are SEHNR and FQNEAQ (reference sequence). This CDR3 is built from 15 residues. Losses at the gene ends were 1 base for V and 5 bases for J; bases not matched to a gene: 0. CDR3 nucleotide sequence: TGTGCCAGCAGCTTAGGACTAGCGGGAGGGGAGACCCAGTACTTC. This translates into CASSLGLAGGETQYF.